A single sample gave rise to the 8 T cell receptor beta chains below, sequenced in a study of cytotoxic CD8 clonotypes in ibrutinib-treated CLL (dated by TCRdb to the early 2020s). Preparation of the library involved the immunoSEQ multiplex PCR assay. TCRdb provides this immuneACCESS table in a form limited to in-frame rearrangements. Some clones are lacking; in checked studies, under half of them reflect an unresolved V gene, and why the rest are absent is not known. A total of some 290,000 clones appear in this sample, 70% to 80% of them only once. Clones ranked in the top ten supply over 6.5% of the sample. The sequencing here drew on PBMCs, taken before ibrutinib treatment. The source is a human donor with chronic lymphocytic leukemia.

Only a few counts were recorded for this clone. The rearrangement joins TRBV5-4 to TRBJ1-2; tentatively, D is TRBD1 (5 bases). V was cut by 0 bases and J by 7 bases, with 19 bases left in between. The CDR3 spans 16 residues. The germline V gene has CDR1 SGHNT and CDR2 YYREEE (reference sequence). For the CDR3, the DNA is TGTGCCAGCAGCTTGGGATCGACGGGACTCTTGGGTGGCTACACCTTC. Its translation: CASSLGSTGLLGGYTF.

The chain recombines TRBV7-9 with TRBJ2-1; D is undetermined. From germline, CDR1 is SEHNR and CDR2 FQNEAQ (reference sequence). V lost 3 bases and J 6 bases, leaving 6 bases between the germline ends. This CDR3 spans 12 amino acids. CDR3 sequence reads: CASSFRGNEQFF. The DNA for the CDR3 is TGTGCCAGCAGCTTCAGAGGCAATGAGCAGTTCTTC.

The rearrangement joins TRBV5-6 to TRBJ2-7; D not resolved. CDR1 and CDR2 from the germline V gene are SGHDT and YYEEEE. V shed 5 bases and J shed 7 bases, with 10 bases lying between them. The CDR3 covers 11 residues. The CDR3 DNA reads as TGTGCCAGCAGGGACCGTAGGGAGCAGTACTTC. Amino acids: CASRDRREQYF. Complete variable domain (other parts from reference TRBV5-6 and TRBJ2-7): DAGVTQSPTHLIKTRGQQVTLRCSPKSGHDTVSWYQQALGQGPQFIFQYYEEEERQRGNFPDRFSGHQFPNYSSELNVNALLLGDSALYLCASRDRREQYFGPGTRLTVT.

This chain joins TRBV19 and TRBJ1-5; D gene ambiguous. The germline gives CDR1 LNHDA, CDR2 SQIVND (reference sequence). CDR3 length: 13 residues. Trimming removed 4 bases from V and 2 bases from J, with 6 bases in between. Here the CDR3 DNA reads TGTGCCAGTAGTAGGTCAGGCAATCAGCCCCAGCATTTT. Amino acids: CASSRSGNQPQHF.

The chain carries TRBV29-1 and TRBJ2-7; no definite D call. The germline V and J ends were trimmed by 4 bases and 1 base, with 23 bases remaining between them. This CDR3 is 17 amino acids long. Germline assignment: CDR1 SQVTM and CDR2 ANQGSEA. The CDR3 reads CSVAFARFRPGSYEQYF. In nucleotides, the CDR3 is TGCAGCGTTGCTTTTGCACGGTTTCGACCGGGTTCCTACGAGCAGTACTTC.

This CDR3 reads CASSQSLISGTYGYTF. The CDR3 DNA reads TGCGCCAGCAGCCAATCGCTCATAAGCGGGACCTATGGCTACACCTTC. The chain joins TRBV4-1 to TRBJ1-2; a possible D gene is TRBD1 (5 bases). The germline CDR1 and CDR2 sequences are MGHRA and YSYEKL. V was clipped by 2 bases and J by 4 bases, with 17 bases between them. The CDR3 consists of 16 residues.

The rearrangement uses TRBV27 and TRBJ2-3, with 9 nucleotides matching TRBD2. V shed 3 bases, J shed 1 base, and the junction held 2 bases outside the gene matches. The CDR3 sequence is 15 residues long. Germline values: CDR1 MNHEY, CDR2 SMNVEV (reference sequence). In nucleotides, the CDR3 is TGTGCCAGCAGTTTTAGCGGGAGTGGCACAGATACGCAGTATTTT. It specifies CASSFSGSGTDTQYF.

V is TRBV10-3 and J is TRBJ1-2; TRBD1 is a possible D gene (5 bases). V lost 7 bases and J lost 4, with 16 bases in between. Germline values: CDR1 ENHRY, CDR2 SYGVKD. This CDR3 has 14 amino acids. In DNA form, the CDR3 reads TGTGCCATCACCCAGGGTACAGGCGTCTATGGCTACACCTTC. Encoded protein: CAITQGTGVYGYTF.